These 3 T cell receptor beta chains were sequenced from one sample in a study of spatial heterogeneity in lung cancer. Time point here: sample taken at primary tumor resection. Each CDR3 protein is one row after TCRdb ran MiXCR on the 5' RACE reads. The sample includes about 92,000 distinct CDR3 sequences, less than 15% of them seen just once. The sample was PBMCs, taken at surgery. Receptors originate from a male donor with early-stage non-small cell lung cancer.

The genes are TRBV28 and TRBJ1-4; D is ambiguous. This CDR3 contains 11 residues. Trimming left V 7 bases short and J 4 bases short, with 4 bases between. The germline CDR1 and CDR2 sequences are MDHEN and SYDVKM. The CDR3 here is CASNYNEKLFF. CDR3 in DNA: TGTGCCAGCAACTATAATGAAAAACTGTTTTTT. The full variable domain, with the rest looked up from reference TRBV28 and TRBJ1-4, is DVKVTQSSRYLVKRTGEKVFLECVQDMDHENMFWYRQDPGLGLRLIYFSYDVKMKEKGDIPEGYSVSREKKERFSLILESASTNQTSMYLCASNYNEKLFFGSGTQLSVL.

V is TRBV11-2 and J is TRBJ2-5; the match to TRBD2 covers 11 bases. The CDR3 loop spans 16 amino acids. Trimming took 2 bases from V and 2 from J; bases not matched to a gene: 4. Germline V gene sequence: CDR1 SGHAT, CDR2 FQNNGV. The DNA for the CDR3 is TGTGCCAGCAGCTTACGAGTAGCGGGGGGGCAAGAGACCCAGTACTTC. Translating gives CASSLRVAGGQETQYF.

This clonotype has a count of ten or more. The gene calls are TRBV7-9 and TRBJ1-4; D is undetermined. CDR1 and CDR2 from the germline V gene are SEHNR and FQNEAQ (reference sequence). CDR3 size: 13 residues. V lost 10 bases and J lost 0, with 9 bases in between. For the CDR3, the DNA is TGTGCCACCCAGTTTGCAACTAATGAAAAACTGTTTTTT. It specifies CATQFATNEKLFF.